This TCR beta chain was identified in a study of beta chain features in type 1 diabetes (dated by TCRdb to the late 2010s). With regard to the full study: Mean age, gender distribution, total cell number and subset yield were not different between patients and healthy donors. In the study, recently diagnosed type 1 diabetes patients and matched healthy donors were compared on the TCRB repertoires of their sorted circulating CD4+ T cell subsets. A total of 107,917,701 sorted cells were examined across all samples, and RNA yield correlated strongly with the number of cells per subset. Regulatory and stem cell-like memory subsets were obtained from only 8 patients and about 8 healthy donors, while naive and central memory subsets were obtained from all 30 or so donors. Broader findings and caveats from the paper: Shorter templates might have been favored by PCR, but patient and control samples were amplified and corrected together, so both groups would have been affected equally by any skew. Because cDNA was sequenced instead of genomic DNA, activated cells with high expression could be over-represented, although the groups did not differ in activation or CD3 levels. Patients with type 1 diabetes made fewer insertions and deleted more nucleotides at VDJ recombination sites, implying thymic rearrangement abnormalities. Naive, central memory and regulatory TCRB repertoires appeared to be more alike among patients than among healthy donors. A moderate but significant shortening of TCRB CDR3 length was observed in type 1 diabetes patients in all four CD4+ subsets. Because small numbers of individuals were included in the HLA sub-analyses, any influence of HLA type on TCRB rearrangement was left unresolved.

This clone was seen only a few times. Its antigen is unknown. Base quality data are lacking; no much larger clone is found one base away. From each donor, a single peripheral blood sample of about 110 mL on average was drawn into heparinised tubes. Using a panel that included CD45RO, CCR7, CD25, CD127, CD95 and CD27, naive, central memory, regulatory and stem cell-like memory CD4+ T cells were sorted on a BD FACSAria II. Every sorted population had a purity above 95%. PBMCs were isolated right away by Lymphoprep density gradient centrifugation and were stained directly, without culture. So that batch effects would be minimized, each experiment stained and sorted samples in pairs, pairing one healthy donor with one patient. The entire isolated RNA was reverse transcribed using the High Capacity cDNA Reverse Transcription Kit, and thus expressed TCRB transcripts were sequenced. Naive, central memory and regulatory T cell samples underwent deep immunoSEQ sequencing, averaging roughly 3.3 million total reads per sample. After sorted cells were lysed in RLT buffer, RNA was extracted with DNase-treated RNeasy Micro or Mini kits, with the choice depending on cell number. Each cell subset was processed on its own to prevent cross-contamination, while patient and healthy donor samples were processed together. The immunoSEQ multiplex PCR was used to amplify TCRB sequences from cDNA, generating 87-bp fragments that spanned the CDR3 region. Sequencing of the amplicons was done on the Illumina HiSeq platform. In the original analysis: Synthetic template baselines were used to correct PCR bias computationally, reads within Hamming distance 2 were collapsed, and singletons that could not be merged were discarded. Reads were aligned to IMGT to assign V, D and J genes, CDR3 length, and insertions or deletions at six rearrangement sites. Clonotype counts were normalized to sorted cell number within each subset before computing true diversity and Gini coefficients with the tcR R package. Repertoire sharing was quantified using the overlap coefficient calculated on TCRB nucleotide sequences. TCRdb holds this immuneACCESS table with in-frame rearrangements only. Some clones are missing; in checked studies, unresolved V genes explain under half, and the rest has no known cause. Clone size and V and J calls were adopted from that table, with D and trimming inferred from the DNA. This sample lists 300,000 or so clones; approximately 10% were detected once. About 1% of the sample goes to the ten largest clones.

Counted from cysteine to phenylalanine, this CDR3 has 12 amino acids. Only CDR3 DNA is held: 36 bases, read in frame from base 1. V and J lose 2 bases and 5 bases, and a span of 8 bases separates them. The germline V gene specifies SGHRS as CDR1 and YFSETQ as CDR2. The chain is encoded by TRBV5-1 joined to TRBJ2-7, with no D gene named confidently. What was sequenced was central memory CD4+ T cells from blood. The source of this sequence is a man aged 25 to 40 with type 1 diabetes. The CDR3 region has the sequence CASSFGVNEQYF. The nucleotide sequence reads as follows: TGCGCCAGCAGCTTTGGCGTGAACGAGCAGTACTTC.